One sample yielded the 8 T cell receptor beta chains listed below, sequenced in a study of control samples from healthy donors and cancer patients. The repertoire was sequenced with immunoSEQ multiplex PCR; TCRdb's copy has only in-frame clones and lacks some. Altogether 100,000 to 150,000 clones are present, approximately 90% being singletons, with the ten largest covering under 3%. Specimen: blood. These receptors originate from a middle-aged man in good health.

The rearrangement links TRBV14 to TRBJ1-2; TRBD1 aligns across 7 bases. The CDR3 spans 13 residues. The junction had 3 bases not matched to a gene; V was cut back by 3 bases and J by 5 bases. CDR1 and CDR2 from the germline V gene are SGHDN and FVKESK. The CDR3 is CASSQGQRYGYTF. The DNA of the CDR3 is TGTGCCAGCAGCCAGGGACAGAGATATGGCTACACCTTC. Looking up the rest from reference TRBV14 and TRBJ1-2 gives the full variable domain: EAGVTQFPSHSVIEKGQTVTLRCDPISGHDNLYWYRRVMGKEIKFLLHFVKESKQDESGMPNNRFLAERTGGTYSTLKVQPAELEDSGVYFCASSQGQRYGYTFGSGTRLTVV.

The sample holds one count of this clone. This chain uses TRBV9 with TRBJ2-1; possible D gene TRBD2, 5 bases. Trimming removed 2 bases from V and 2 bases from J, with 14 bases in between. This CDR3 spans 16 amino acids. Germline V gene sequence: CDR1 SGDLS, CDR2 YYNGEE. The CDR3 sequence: CASSVLLASPYNEQFF. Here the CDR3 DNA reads TGTGCCAGCAGCGTTTTGTTAGCTAGCCCCTACAATGAGCAGTTCTTC.

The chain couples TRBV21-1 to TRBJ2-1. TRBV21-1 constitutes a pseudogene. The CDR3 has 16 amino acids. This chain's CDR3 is CASSSTGRDLLNEQFF. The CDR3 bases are TGTGCCAGCAGCTCCACAGGACGGGACCTACTCAATGAGCAGTTCTTC.

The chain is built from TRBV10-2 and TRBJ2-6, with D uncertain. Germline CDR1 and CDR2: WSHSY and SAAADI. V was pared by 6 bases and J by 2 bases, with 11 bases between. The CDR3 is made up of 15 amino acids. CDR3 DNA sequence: TGCGCCAGCAGACCTACTACGGCTGGGGCCAACGTCCTGACTTTC. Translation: CASRPTTAGANVLTF.

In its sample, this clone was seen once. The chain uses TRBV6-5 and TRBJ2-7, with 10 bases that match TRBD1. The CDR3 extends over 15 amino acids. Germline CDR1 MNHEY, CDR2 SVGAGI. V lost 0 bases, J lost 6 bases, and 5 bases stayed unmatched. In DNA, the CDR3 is TGTGCCAGCAGTTACTCATGGACAGGGGGTTTCGAGCAGTACTTC. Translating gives CASSYSWTGGFEQYF.

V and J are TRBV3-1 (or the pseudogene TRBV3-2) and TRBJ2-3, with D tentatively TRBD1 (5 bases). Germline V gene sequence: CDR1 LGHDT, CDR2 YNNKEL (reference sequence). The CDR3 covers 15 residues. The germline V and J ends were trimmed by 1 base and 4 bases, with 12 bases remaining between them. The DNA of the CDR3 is TGTGCCAGCAGCCAAGCAGGGTTCGTGTCAGATACGCAGTATTTT. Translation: CASSQAGFVSDTQYF.

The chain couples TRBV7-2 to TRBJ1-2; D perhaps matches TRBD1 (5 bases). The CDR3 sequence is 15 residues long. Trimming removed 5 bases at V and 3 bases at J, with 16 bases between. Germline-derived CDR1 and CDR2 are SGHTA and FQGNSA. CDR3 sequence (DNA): TGTGCCAGCAGCCACTCACAGCAGGGAGACTATGGCTACACCTTC. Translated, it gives CASSHSQQGDYGYTF.

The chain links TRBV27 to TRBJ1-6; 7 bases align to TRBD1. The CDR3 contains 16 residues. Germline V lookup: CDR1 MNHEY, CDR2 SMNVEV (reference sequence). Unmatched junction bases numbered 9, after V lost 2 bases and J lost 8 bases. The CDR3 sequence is CASSLKPTGVYSPLHF. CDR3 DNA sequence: TGTGCCAGCAGTTTAAAACCTACAGGGGTTTATTCACCCCTCCACTTT.